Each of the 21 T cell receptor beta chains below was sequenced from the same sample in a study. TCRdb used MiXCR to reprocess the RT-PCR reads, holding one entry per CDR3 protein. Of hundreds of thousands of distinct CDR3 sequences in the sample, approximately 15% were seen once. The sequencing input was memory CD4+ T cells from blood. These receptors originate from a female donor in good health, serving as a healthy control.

The CDR3 reads CASSSIEGNQPQHF. CDR3 sequence (DNA): TGTGCCAGCAGCTCGATAGAGGGCAATCAGCCCCAGCATTTT. V and J are TRBV7-9 and TRBJ1-5; the D is unclear. The CDR3 runs to 14 residues. Trimming took 4 bases from V and 2 from J, leaving 9 bases between them. Looked up from germline, CDR1 is SEHNR and CDR2 is FQNEAQ (reference sequence). Looking up the rest from reference TRBV7-9 and TRBJ1-5 gives the full variable domain: DTGVSQNPRHKITKRGQNVTFRCDPISEHNRLYWYRQTLGQGPEFLTYFQNEAQLEKSRLLSDRFSAERPKGSFSTLEIQRTEQGDSAMYLCASSSIEGNQPQHFGDGTRLSIL.

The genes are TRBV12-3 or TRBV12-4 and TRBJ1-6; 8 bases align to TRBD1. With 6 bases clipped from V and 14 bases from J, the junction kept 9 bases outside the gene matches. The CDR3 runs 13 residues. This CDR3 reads CASSMTGAHTLHF. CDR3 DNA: TGTGCCAGCAGCATGACAGGGGCCCACACCCTCCACTTT.

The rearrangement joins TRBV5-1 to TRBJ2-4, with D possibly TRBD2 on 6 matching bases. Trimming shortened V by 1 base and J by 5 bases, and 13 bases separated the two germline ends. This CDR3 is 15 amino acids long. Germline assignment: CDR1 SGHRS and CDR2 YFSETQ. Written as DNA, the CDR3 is TGCGCCAGCAGCTTGCAGCCCGGGACTGAAAACATTCAGTACTTC. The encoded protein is CASSLQPGTENIQYF.

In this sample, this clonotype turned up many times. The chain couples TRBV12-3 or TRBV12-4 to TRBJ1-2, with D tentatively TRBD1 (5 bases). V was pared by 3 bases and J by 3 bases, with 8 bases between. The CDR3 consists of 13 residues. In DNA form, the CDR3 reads TGTGCCAGCAGTTTTCAGACAGACTATGGCTACACCTTC. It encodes CASSFQTDYGYTF.

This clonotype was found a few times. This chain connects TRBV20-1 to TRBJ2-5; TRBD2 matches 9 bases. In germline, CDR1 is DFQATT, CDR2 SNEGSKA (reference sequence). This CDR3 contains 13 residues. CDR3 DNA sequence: TGCTCTTGGGCTAGCGGGATAGTGGAGACCCAGTACTTC. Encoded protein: CSWASGIVETQYF.

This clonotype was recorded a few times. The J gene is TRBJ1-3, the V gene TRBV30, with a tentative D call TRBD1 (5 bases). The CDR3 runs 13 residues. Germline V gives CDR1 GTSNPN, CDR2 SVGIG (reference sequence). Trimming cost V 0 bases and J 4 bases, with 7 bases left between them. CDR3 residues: CAWSVQAGNTIYF. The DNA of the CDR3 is TGTGCCTGGAGTGTACAGGCGGGAAACACCATATATTTT.

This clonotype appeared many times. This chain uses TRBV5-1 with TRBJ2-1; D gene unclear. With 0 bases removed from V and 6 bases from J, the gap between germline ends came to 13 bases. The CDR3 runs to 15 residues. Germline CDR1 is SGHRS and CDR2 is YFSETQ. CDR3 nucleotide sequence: TGCGCCAGCAGCTTGGACAGTTGGGTGAGCAATGAGCAGTTCTTC. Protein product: CASSLDSWVSNEQFF.

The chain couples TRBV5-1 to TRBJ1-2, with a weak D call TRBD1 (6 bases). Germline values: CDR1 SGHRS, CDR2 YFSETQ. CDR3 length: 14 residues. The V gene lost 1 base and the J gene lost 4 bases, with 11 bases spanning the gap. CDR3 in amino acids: CASSLPTGIYGYTF. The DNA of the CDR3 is TGCGCCAGCAGCTTGCCCACAGGGATCTATGGCTACACCTTC.

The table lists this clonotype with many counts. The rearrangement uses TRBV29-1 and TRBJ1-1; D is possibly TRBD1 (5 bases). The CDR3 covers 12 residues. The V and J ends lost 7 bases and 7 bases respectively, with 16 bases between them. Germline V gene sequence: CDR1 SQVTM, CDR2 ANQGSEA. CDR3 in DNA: TGCAGCGCCTCGGACACAGCCTTTGAAGCTTTCTTT. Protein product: CSASDTAFEAFF.

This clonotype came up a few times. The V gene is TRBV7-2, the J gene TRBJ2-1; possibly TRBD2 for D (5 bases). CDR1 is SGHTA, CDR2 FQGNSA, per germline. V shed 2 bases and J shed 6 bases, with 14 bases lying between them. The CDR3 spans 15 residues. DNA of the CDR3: TGTGCCAGCAGCTTAAGCCTAGCCCCCGGCAATGAGCAGTTCTTC. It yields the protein CASSLSLAPGNEQFF.

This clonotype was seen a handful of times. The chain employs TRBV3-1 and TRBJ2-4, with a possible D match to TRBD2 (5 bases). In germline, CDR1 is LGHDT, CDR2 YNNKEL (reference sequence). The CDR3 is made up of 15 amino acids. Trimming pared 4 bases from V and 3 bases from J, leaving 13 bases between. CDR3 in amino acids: CASSRGLADKNIQYF. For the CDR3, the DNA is TGTGCCAGCAGCCGCGGACTGGCAGACAAAAACATTCAGTACTTC.

CDR3: CATMGSYSYNEQFF. The DNA for the CDR3 is TGTGCCACCATGGGGAGTTATTCCTACAATGAGCAGTTCTTC. This rearrangement joins TRBV24-1 to TRBJ2-1; D possibly corresponds to TRBD2 (5 bases). The germline V gene encodes CDR1 KGHDR and CDR2 SFDVKD. The V end was cut by 8 bases, the J end by 1 base, with 11 bases between. This CDR3 is 14 amino acids long.

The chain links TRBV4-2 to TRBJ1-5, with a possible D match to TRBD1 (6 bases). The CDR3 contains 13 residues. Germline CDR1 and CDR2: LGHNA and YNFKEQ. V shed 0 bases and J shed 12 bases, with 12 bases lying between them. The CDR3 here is CASSQDRGGHQHF. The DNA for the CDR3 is TGTGCCAGCAGCCAAGATAGAGGGGGACACCAGCATTTT.

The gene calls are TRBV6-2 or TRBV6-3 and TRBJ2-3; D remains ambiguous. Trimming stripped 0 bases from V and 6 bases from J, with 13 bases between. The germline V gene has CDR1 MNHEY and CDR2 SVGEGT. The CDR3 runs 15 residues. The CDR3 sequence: CASSYSFTSSDTQYF. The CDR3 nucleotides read TGTGCCAGCAGTTACTCGTTTACTTCATCCGATACGCAGTATTTT.

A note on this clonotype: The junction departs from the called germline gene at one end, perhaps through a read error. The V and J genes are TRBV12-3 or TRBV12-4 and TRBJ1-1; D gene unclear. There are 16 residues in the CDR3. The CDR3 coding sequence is TGTGCCGGCAGACCCGCTCAGTCGCTGGGGAACACTGAAGCTTTCTTT. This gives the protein CAGRPAQSLGNTEAFF.

The CDR3 nucleotides are TGTGCCAGCAAACCCGACGGGGGGCGGAAGTCTGGCTACACCTTC. It translates to CASKPDGGRKSGYTF. V usage is TRBV12-3 or TRBV12-4 and J usage is TRBJ1-2; D perhaps matches TRBD1 (6 bases). CDR3 size: 15 residues. V shed 7 bases and J shed 7 bases, with 22 bases lying between them.

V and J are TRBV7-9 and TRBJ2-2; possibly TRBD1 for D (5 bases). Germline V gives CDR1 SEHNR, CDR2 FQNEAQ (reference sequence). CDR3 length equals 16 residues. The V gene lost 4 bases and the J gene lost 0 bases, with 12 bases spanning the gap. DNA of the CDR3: TGTGCCAGCAGCTCGCCCCCAGGGACGAACACCGGGGAGCTGTTTTTT. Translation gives CASSSPPGTNTGELFF.

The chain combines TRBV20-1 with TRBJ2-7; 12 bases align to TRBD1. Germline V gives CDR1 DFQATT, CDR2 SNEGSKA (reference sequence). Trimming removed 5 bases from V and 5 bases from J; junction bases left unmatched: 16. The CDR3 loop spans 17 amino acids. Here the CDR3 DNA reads TGCAGTGCTGGTACCCGGGACAGGGGGCGAAGGGATAACGAGCAGTACTTC. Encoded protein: CSAGTRDRGRRDNEQYF.

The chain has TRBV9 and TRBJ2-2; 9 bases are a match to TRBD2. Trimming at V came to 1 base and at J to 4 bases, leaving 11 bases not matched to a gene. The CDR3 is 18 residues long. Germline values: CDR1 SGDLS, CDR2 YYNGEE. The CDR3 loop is CASSVSSGAAWGTGELFF. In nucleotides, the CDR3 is TGTGCCAGCAGCGTATCTAGCGGGGCGGCCTGGGGCACCGGGGAGCTGTTTTTT.

CDR3 loop: CASSEAWSGAPQYF. The DNA for the CDR3 is TGTGCCAGCAGTGAAGCTTGGTCAGGGGCTCCCCAGTACTTC. The chain is built from TRBV2 and TRBJ2-5; D may be TRBD1 (6 bases). V was trimmed by 0 bases and J by 9 bases, leaving 14 bases between them. CDR1 and CDR2 (germline): SNHLY, FYNNEI. The length of the CDR3 is 14 residues.

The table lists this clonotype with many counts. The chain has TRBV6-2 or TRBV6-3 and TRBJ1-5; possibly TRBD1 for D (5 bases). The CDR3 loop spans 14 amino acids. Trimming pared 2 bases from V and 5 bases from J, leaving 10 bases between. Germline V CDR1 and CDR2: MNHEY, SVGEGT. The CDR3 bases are TGTGCCAGCAGTTACCCCGGGGGGGATCAGCCCCAGCATTTT. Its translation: CASSYPGGDQPQHF.